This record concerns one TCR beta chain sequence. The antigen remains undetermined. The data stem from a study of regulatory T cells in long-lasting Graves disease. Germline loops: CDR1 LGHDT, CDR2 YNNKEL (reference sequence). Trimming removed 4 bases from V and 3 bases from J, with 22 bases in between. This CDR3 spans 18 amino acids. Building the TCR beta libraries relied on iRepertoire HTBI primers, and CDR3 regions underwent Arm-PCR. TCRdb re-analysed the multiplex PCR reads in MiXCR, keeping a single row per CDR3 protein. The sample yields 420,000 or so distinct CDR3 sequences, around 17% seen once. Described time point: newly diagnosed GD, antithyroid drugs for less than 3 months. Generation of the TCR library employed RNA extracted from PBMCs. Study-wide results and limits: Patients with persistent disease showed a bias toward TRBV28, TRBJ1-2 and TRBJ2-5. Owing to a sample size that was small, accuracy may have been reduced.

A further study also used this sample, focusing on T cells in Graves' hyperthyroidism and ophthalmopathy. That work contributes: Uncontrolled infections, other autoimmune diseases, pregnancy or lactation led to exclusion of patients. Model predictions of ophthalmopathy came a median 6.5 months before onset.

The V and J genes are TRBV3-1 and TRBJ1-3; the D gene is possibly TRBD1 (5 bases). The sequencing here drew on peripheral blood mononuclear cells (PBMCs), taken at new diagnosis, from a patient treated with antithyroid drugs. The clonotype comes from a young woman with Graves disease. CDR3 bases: TGTGCCAGCAGCCCCCCGTGGGGCACACCTGCAATTGGAAACACCATATATTTT. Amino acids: CASSPPWGTPAIGNTIYF.